This TCR beta chain comes out of a study of siplizumab effects on memory and regulatory T cells. Trimming took 3 bases from V and 6 from J; bases not matched to a gene: 9. The CDR3 runs 15 residues. Germline CDR1 reads SGDLS; CDR2 reads YYNGEE. Turning to this clone: Its antigen remains unknown.

Clones were sequenced by immunoSEQ multiplex PCR, and TCRdb holds only the in-frame ones, with some missing. Of tens of thousands of clones in the sample, approximately 95% were seen once. Points from the study as a whole: Siplizumab produced a significant reduction in alloreactive sequences that were traceable to unstimulated CD4+ memory cells. Whether the proliferating Tregs (from siplizumab cultures) were suppressive was not confirmed. Sequences below about 10^-5 frequency were poorly captured. As a result, only a minor fraction of alloreactive clones mapped to unstimulated subsets.

The chain links TRBV9 to TRBJ2-7, with 10 nucleotides matching TRBD2. The sequence was obtained from a human donor in good health. Sequences were obtained from CD8+ T cells sorted from blood. The CDR3 nucleotides read TGTGCCAGCAGCGCCCTAGCGGGAGTTTCTGGCGAGCAGTACTTC. Amino acids: CASSALAGVSGEQYF.